A single sample gave rise to the 31 T cell receptor beta chains below, sequenced in a study of cytomegalovirus exposure and HLA in healthy donors. PCR amplification relied on 60 Vbeta primers (plus 13 Jbeta primers). Sequenced by immunoSEQ multiplex PCR; TCRdb stores in-frame clones only, minus some. The data hold about 150,000 clones, with approximately 74% observed a single time. The sequenced material came from PBMCs. The receptors stem from a man aged 25-40 years in good health and CMV-seronegative.

A single count supports this clone. The genes are TRBV23-1 and TRBJ2-7, with D unclear. Being an ORF, TRBV23-1 has a function that is uncertain. Trimming left V 4 bases short and J 4 bases short, with 8 bases between. The CDR3 has 12 amino acids. This CDR3 is CASSPSQYEQYF. The CDR3 DNA follows: TGCGCCAGCAGTCCCAGTCAATACGAGCAGTACTTC.

The chain is built from TRBV6-5 and TRBJ2-7, with D perhaps matching TRBD2 (6 bases). V lost 6 bases, J lost 0 bases, and 15 bases lay in between. The germline V gene encodes CDR1 MNHEY and CDR2 SVGAGI. The CDR3 length is 15 residues. CDR3 residues: CASRPSGTSSYEQYF. The CDR3 DNA reads as TGTGCCAGCAGACCTTCTGGGACTTCCTCCTACGAGCAGTACTTC.

The chain employs TRBV21-1 and TRBJ2-5; the table assigns TRBD1, which was not confirmed against the DNA. TRBV21-1 is a known pseudogene. This CDR3 has 16 amino acids. Written as DNA, the CDR3 is TGTGCCAGCAGCAAAGGTGCAGGCGAGTGGGAAGAGACCCAGTACTTC. Its translation: CASSKGAGEWEETQYF.

Concerning this clone: The same CDR3 also results from other DNA sequences found in this sample. The chain combines TRBV5-1 with TRBJ2-7, with D possibly being TRBD1 (5 bases). The CDR3 totals 14 residues. Germline loops: CDR1 SGHRS, CDR2 YFSETQ. The V and J ends lost 0 bases and 5 bases respectively, with 12 bases between them. The DNA for the CDR3 is TGCGCCAGCAGCTTGGGCCAGGGCGAGGACGAGCAGTACTTC. Translation: CASSLGQGEDEQYF.

In its sample, this clone was seen a few times. J is TRBJ2-1 and V is TRBV6-6; 11 bases are a match to TRBD1. The CDR3 sequence is 16 residues long. Trimming at V came to 2 bases and at J to 6 bases, leaving 6 bases not matched to a gene. Germline V gene lookup returns CDR1 MNHNY and CDR2 SVGAGI (reference sequence). CDR3 sequence: CASSYGRDRGFNEQFF. CDR3 nucleotides: TGTGCCAGCAGTTACGGACGGGACAGGGGGTTCAATGAGCAGTTCTTC.

Only a few counts were recorded for this clone. V gene TRBV27 combines with J gene TRBJ2-1; 10 nucleotides agree with TRBD2. The CDR3 length is 17 residues. The germline gives CDR1 MNHEY, CDR2 SMNVEV (reference sequence). The trim removed 5 bases at V and 0 bases at J, leaving 7 bases unmatched. CDR3 DNA: TGTGCCAGCAGTGGGCTAGCGGGGGCCTCCTCCTACAATGAGCAGTTCTTC. This codes for CASSGLAGASSYNEQFF.

This clone appeared once. The chain joins TRBV6-5 to TRBJ2-1, with TRBD1 matching 8 bases. The CDR3 runs 14 residues. With 5 bases clipped from V and 8 bases from J, the junction kept 8 bases outside the gene matches. The germline gives CDR1 MNHEY, CDR2 SVGAGI. CDR3 coding DNA: TGTGCCAGCAGTCAACAGGGGGTAGGATATGAGCAGTTCTTC. Its protein is CASSQQGVGYEQFF.

This clone occurred a few times. This chain connects TRBV7-9 to TRBJ2-7; 10 nucleotides match TRBD1. The germline V gene has CDR1 SEHNR and CDR2 FQNEAQ (reference sequence). Germline trimming cut 5 bases from V and 5 bases from J; bases unmatched to any gene: 9. The CDR3 has 15 amino acids. The chain's CDR3 is CASSTPDRGQDEQYF. The CDR3 DNA sequence: TGTGCCAGCAGCACACCCGACAGGGGGCAGGACGAGCAGTACTTC.

The chain employs TRBV6-1 and TRBJ2-3; perhaps TRBD1 as D (5 bases). Trimming took off 4 bases at V and 2 bases at J, with 13 bases between the two ends. This CDR3 is built from 15 residues. Germline V CDR1 and CDR2: MNHNS, SASEGT. CDR3 coding DNA: TGTGCCAGCAGTGGAACCAGGGCATCCACAGATACGCAGTATTTT. Amino acids: CASSGTRASTDTQYF.

This clone turned up a few times. The rearrangement uses TRBV4-3 and TRBJ2-1; a weak D match, TRBD2 (6 bases). CDR1 is LGHNA, CDR2 YSLEER, per germline. The V end was cut by 0 bases, the J end by 5 bases, with 11 bases between. The CDR3 runs to 15 residues. CDR3 amino acids: CASSQDGGNHNEQFF. The CDR3 coding sequence is TGCGCCAGCAGCCAAGATGGGGGGAACCACAATGAGCAGTTCTTC.

J is TRBJ1-6 and V is TRBV7-3; D not resolved. Trimming left V 4 bases short and J 11 bases short, with 15 bases between. This CDR3 is built from 14 residues. Germline CDR1 and CDR2: SGHTA and FQGTGA. The CDR3 reads CASSSTPQVPPLHF. In DNA form, the CDR3 reads TGTGCCAGCAGCTCCACTCCTCAGGTGCCACCCCTCCACTTT.

This rearrangement joins TRBV19 to TRBJ1-1, with D perhaps TRBD1 (5 bases). V shed 6 bases and J shed 5 bases, with 16 bases lying between them. The CDR3 spans 14 residues. Germline CDR1 LNHDA, CDR2 SQIVND (reference sequence). CDR3 protein: CASRTKGRRTEAFF. CDR3 nucleotide sequence: TGTGCCAGTAGAACAAAGGGGCGAAGAACTGAAGCTTTCTTT.

This clone came up a few times. V usage is TRBV7-8 and J usage is TRBJ2-5, with 9 bases lining up with TRBD2. The CDR3 has 16 amino acids. Germline trimming cut 5 bases from V and 4 bases from J; bases unmatched to any gene: 11. Germline lookup yields CDR1 SGHVS and CDR2 FQNEAQ. CDR3 amino acids: CASSLGWTSAGETQYF. CDR3 in DNA: TGTGCCAGCAGCCTAGGGTGGACTAGCGCAGGAGAGACCCAGTACTTC.

V gene TRBV9 combines with J gene TRBJ2-2; a weak D match, TRBD1 (5 bases). The V end lost 6 bases, the J end lost 1 base, and 10 bases lay between the germline ends. The CDR3 is 14 residues long. CDR1 and CDR2 from the germline V gene are SGDLS and YYNGEE. The CDR3 DNA sequence: TGTGCCAGCACCGACAGCTGGAACACCGGGGAGCTGTTTTTT. Its protein product is CASTDSWNTGELFF.

The chain recombines TRBV7-2 with TRBJ2-7; tentatively, D is TRBD1 (6 bases). The CDR3 has 15 amino acids. Germline CDR1 is SGHTA and CDR2 is FQGNSA. V lost 4 bases to trimming and J lost 6 bases, with 19 bases between them. The CDR3: CASSWPGTSRIEQYF. The CDR3 nucleotides read TGTGCCAGCAGCTGGCCCGGGACAAGCCGAATCGAGCAGTACTTC.

CDR3 DNA: TGTGCCAGCAGTCCCTCCTTCATGGCGGGGGGGAAGACCCAGTACTTC. Translated, it gives CASSPSFMAGGKTQYF. V is TRBV27 and J is TRBJ2-5; 9 bases match TRBD2. V lost 5 bases to trimming and J lost 6 bases; unmatched junction nucleotides: 13. This CDR3 has 16 residues. Germline V CDR1 and CDR2: MNHEY, SMNVEV (reference sequence).

The count of this clone is one. The V call is TRBV7-8, the J call TRBJ1-3; the D gene is possibly TRBD1 (5 bases). CDR1 is SGHVS and CDR2 is FQNEAQ in the germline V gene. The CDR3 contains 12 residues. This CDR3 reads CASGTRRNTIYF. CDR3 nucleotide sequence: TGTGCGAGCGGGACTCGGAGGAACACCATATATTTT.

The chain couples TRBV6-1 to TRBJ1-1; D may be TRBD1 (5 bases). The CDR3 sequence is 12 residues long. Trimming cost V 1 base and J 10 bases, with 10 bases left between them. The germline CDR1 and CDR2 sequences are MNHNS and SASEGT. CDR3 in DNA: TGTGCCAGCAGTGAAGTCGGGCAGGGAGCTTTCTTT. Protein sequence: CASSEVGQGAFF.

About this clone: Its ends do not fully match the called genes, so a read error is possible. The V call is TRBV7-9, the J call TRBJ1-4; TRBD1 might be the D (5 bases). Germline V gene lookup returns CDR1 SEHNR and CDR2 FQNEAQ (reference sequence). The CDR3 totals 16 residues. The CDR3 here is CSSSSSAGRGNEKLFF. As DNA, the CDR3 is TGTTCCAGCAGCTCTTCTGCAGGGAGGGGTAATGAAAAACTGTTTTTT.

The table lists this clone with a count of one. The chain combines TRBV5-4 with TRBJ2-7, with D possibly matching TRBD2 (5 bases). CDR1 and CDR2 (germline): SGHNT, YYREEE (reference sequence). V was cut by 2 bases and J by 7 bases, with 16 bases left in between. The CDR3 has 14 amino acids. The CDR3 region is CASSLRGLPGEQYF. The CDR3 coding sequence is TGTGCCAGCAGCTTAAGAGGACTCCCCGGGGAGCAGTACTTC.

This clone was seen a handful of times. The V gene is TRBV6-5, the J gene TRBJ2-7; 9 positions agree with TRBD1. Germline values: CDR1 MNHEY, CDR2 SVGAGI. V gave up 2 bases and J gave up 6 bases; unmatched junction bases: 11. The CDR3 runs 16 residues. CDR3 DNA sequence: TGTGCCAGCAGTTACGACAATCCGGGACAGGGTGGCGAGCAGTACTTC. This codes for CASSYDNPGQGGEQYF.

This rearrangement joins TRBV10-3 to TRBJ1-1; no clear D. Germline CDR1 reads ENHRY; CDR2 reads SYGVKD. The V end lost 3 bases, the J end lost 7 bases, and 12 bases lay between the germline ends. CDR3 size: 13 residues. The CDR3 nucleotides read TGTGCCATCAGTGATACCGGACGGGGTGAAGCTTTCTTT. Translation gives CAISDTGRGEAFF.

This clone was detected a few times. The chain carries TRBV6-1 and TRBJ1-6, with TRBD1 matching 8 bases. The CDR3 runs 15 residues. After removal of 5 bases from V and 7 bases from J, the junction contained 7 bases not matched to a gene. Germline-derived CDR1 and CDR2 are MNHNS and SASEGT. CDR3 in amino acids: CASSPEDRDNSPLHF. The CDR3 nucleotides read TGTGCCAGCAGTCCCGAGGACAGGGACAATTCACCCCTCCACTTT.

The gene calls are TRBV7-2 and TRBJ2-7; 8 nucleotides agree with TRBD1. CDR1 and CDR2 from the germline V gene are SGHTA and FQGNSA. This CDR3 is built from 15 residues. J was trimmed by 0 bases and V by 3 bases; bases with no gene match: 4. The CDR3 sequence is CASSFGQGGSYEQYF. The CDR3 coding sequence is TGTGCCAGCAGCTTCGGACAGGGAGGCTCCTACGAGCAGTACTTC.

The rearrangement joins TRBV5-6 to TRBJ1-2; possible D gene TRBD1, 5 bases. The V end was cut by 4 bases, the J end by 5 bases, with 12 bases between. Looked up from germline, CDR1 is SGHDT and CDR2 is YYEEEE. The CDR3 loop spans 13 amino acids. CDR3 residues: CASSVVKGYGYTF. The CDR3 coding sequence is TGTGCCAGCAGCGTAGTAAAGGGGTATGGCTACACCTTC.

The gene calls are TRBV7-3 and TRBJ1-1; 10 positions agree with TRBD1. Trimming removed 5 bases from V and 5 bases from J; junction bases left unmatched: 2. CDR1 and CDR2 from the germline V gene are SGHTA and FQGTGA. The CDR3 consists of 13 residues. CDR3 nucleotides: TGTGCCAGCAGCCCGGGACAGGGGACTGAAGCTTTCTTT. Protein product: CASSPGQGTEAFF.

The chain recombines TRBV9 with TRBJ2-7; 7 bases fit TRBD2. This CDR3 comprises 13 residues. V dropped 4 bases and J dropped 4; count of bases not matched to a gene: 5. Germline CDR1 SGDLS, CDR2 YYNGEE. CDR3 protein: CASSPRDYYEQYF. The CDR3 DNA reads as TGTGCCAGCAGCCCTCGGGACTATTACGAGCAGTACTTC.

The rearrangement joins TRBV14 to TRBJ1-1; the D gene is possibly TRBD1 (5 bases). V shed 4 bases and J shed 1 base, with 13 bases lying between them. This CDR3 contains 15 residues. Germline loops: CDR1 SGHDN, CDR2 FVKESK. The CDR3 coding sequence is TGTGCCAGCAGCCGCACTCTAAGGGGGAACACTGAAGCTTTCTTT. Translating it yields CASSRTLRGNTEAFF.

This clone has more than one count but fewer than ten. The chain is built from TRBV28 and TRBJ1-5; D uncertain. Germline V gene lookup returns CDR1 MDHEN and CDR2 SYDVKM. This CDR3 comprises 14 residues. V lost 5 bases and J 2 bases, leaving 10 bases between the germline ends. CDR3 in amino acids: CASSLDQGNQPQHF. The DNA of the CDR3 is TGTGCCAGCAGTCTCGACCAGGGCAATCAGCCCCAGCATTTT.

This clone was counted a few times. As DNA, the CDR3 is TGTGCCAGCAGCCAAGGGACGGGACAGGGGATAGAGACCCAGTACTTC. It translates to CASSQGTGQGIETQYF. V is TRBV4-2 and J is TRBJ2-5; 10 positions agree with TRBD1. Germline V CDR1 and CDR2: LGHNA, YNFKEQ. The length of the CDR3 is 16 residues. Germline trimming cut 1 base from V and 4 bases from J; bases unmatched to any gene: 6.

V gene TRBV4-1 combines with J gene TRBJ2-7, with 11 nucleotides matching TRBD2. The CDR3 has 15 residues. The J segment lost 5 bases and the V segment lost 0 bases, leaving 3 bases of the junction unmatched. The germline V gene has CDR1 MGHRA and CDR2 YSYEKL. The CDR3 is CASSQDGTSGNEQYF. The CDR3 DNA reads as TGCGCCAGCAGCCAAGATGGGACTAGCGGTAACGAGCAGTACTTC.